One and the same sample provided the 25 T cell receptor beta chains below, sequenced in a study of vaccination effects on CD4 cells after COVID-19. Viral peptide pool expansion of antigen-specific CD4+ T cells preceded sequencing in the ViraFEST assay. Subsequent to a culture period of approximately 11 days, CD4+ T cells were isolated. Of the BNT162b2 and mRNA-1273 vaccines, participants received two doses of one or the other. Sequencing was performed with immunoSEQ multiplex PCR; in TCRdb, only in-frame clones are kept and a portion is missing. The data show some 30,000 clones, roughly 81% seen once. No antigen has been assigned to these receptors. Here the sequenced sample was CD4+ T cells from PBMCs cultured with HCoV-229E spike peptides, taken after COVID-19 vaccination. The origin of the receptors is a human donor who received a COVID-19 vaccine.

This clone appeared a single time. CDR3 in amino acids: CATKTGTSTGELFF. The CDR3 region has the DNA TGTGCCACCAAGACAGGGACAAGCACCGGGGAGCTGTTTTTT. This chain connects TRBV24-1 to TRBJ2-2; 7 bases map to TRBD1. The ends lost 8 bases at V and 4 bases at J; junction bases unmatched: 6. The CDR3 extends over 14 amino acids. The germline V gene encodes CDR1 KGHDR and CDR2 SFDVKD.

This clone appeared a few times. The rearrangement joins TRBV9 to TRBJ1-3, with 8 bases fitting TRBD1. Looked up from germline, CDR1 is SGDLS and CDR2 is YYNGEE. This CDR3 is built from 16 residues. J was trimmed by 2 bases and V by 4 bases; bases with no gene match: 8. CDR3 coding DNA: TGTGCCAGCAGCTTCGGACAGGGACTGACTGGAAACACCATATATTTT. It is translated as CASSFGQGLTGNTIYF.

The chain employs TRBV27 and TRBJ1-5; 9 positions agree with TRBD1. Trimming at V came to 6 bases and at J to 0 bases, leaving 3 bases not matched to a gene. The CDR3 consists of 15 residues. CDR1 is MNHEY and CDR2 is SMNVEV in the germline V gene (reference sequence). The CDR3 here is CASRLDRGSNQPQHF. CDR3 sequence (DNA): TGTGCCAGCAGATTGGACAGGGGTAGCAATCAGCCCCAGCATTTT.

The CDR3 sequence is CSVEEFGTRGDTQYF. The CDR3 region has the DNA TGCAGCGTTGAAGAATTCGGGACTAGAGGAGATACGCAGTATTTT. V gene TRBV29-1 combines with J gene TRBJ2-3; TRBD2 matches at 8 bases. The CDR3 is 15 residues long. Germline CDR1 SQVTM, CDR2 ANQGSEA. The V and J ends lost 0 bases and 5 bases, in that order; junction bases with no gene match: 7.

The CDR3 DNA is TGTGCCAGCAGTTGGTCCCAGGGGCCCTACACCTTC. This translates into CASSWSQGPYTF. This sequence joins TRBV6-2 or TRBV6-3 and TRBJ1-2; tentative D call: TRBD1 (6 bases). Germline V gene sequence: CDR1 MNHEY, CDR2 SVGEGT. The CDR3 sequence is 12 residues long. The V end was cut by 4 bases, the J end by 10 bases, with 13 bases between.

V usage is TRBV30 and J usage is TRBJ1-1; 7 bases fit TRBD1. In germline, CDR1 is GTSNPN, CDR2 SVGIG (reference sequence). The CDR3 spans 15 residues. J was trimmed by 2 bases and V by 2 bases; bases with no gene match: 8. The CDR3 region has the DNA TGTGCCTGGAGTATCCCAGGGACAGAAAACACTGAAGCTTTCTTT. Amino acids: CAWSIPGTENTEAFF.

V gene TRBV7-9 combines with J gene TRBJ1-2, with D possibly matching TRBD1 (5 bases). Germline assignment: CDR1 SEHNR and CDR2 FQNEAQ (reference sequence). This CDR3 has 14 amino acids. Trimming stripped 2 bases from V and 7 bases from J, with 14 bases between. CDR3: CASSLTPGSGGYTF. Here the CDR3 DNA reads TGTGCCAGCAGCTTAACTCCAGGGTCTGGTGGCTACACCTTC.

This clone has more than one count but fewer than ten. The chain joins TRBV4-1 to TRBJ2-2; 8 positions agree with TRBD2. The germline V gene encodes CDR1 MGHRA and CDR2 YSYEKL. The junction had 8 bases not matched to a gene; V was cut back by 1 base and J by 4 bases. This CDR3 contains 17 residues. The CDR3 DNA is TGCGCCAGCAGCCAAGTTCGGGCGGGAGGAGCCACCGGGGAGCTGTTTTTT. Its translation: CASSQVRAGGATGELFF.

The CDR3 DNA reads TGTGCCAGCAGCTCGCCCCGGGACAGGGCTTCACCCCTCCACTTT. As protein: CASSSPRDRASPLHF. The gene calls are TRBV7-9 and TRBJ1-6; 9 nucleotides match TRBD1. Germline V lookup: CDR1 SEHNR, CDR2 FQNEAQ (reference sequence). Unmatched junction bases numbered 7, after V lost 4 bases and J lost 9 bases. This CDR3 region has 15 residues.

This chain uses TRBV18 with TRBJ2-7; 10 bases align to TRBD1. The J segment lost 4 bases and the V segment lost 2 bases, leaving 14 bases of the junction unmatched. This CDR3 contains 18 residues. Per the germline V gene, CDR1 is KGHSH and CDR2 is LQKENI. This chain's CDR3 is CASSPTRDRGLGKYEQYF. CDR3 nucleotide sequence: TGTGCCAGCTCACCAACCCGGGACAGGGGTCTAGGGAAGTACGAGCAGTACTTC.

The V and J genes are TRBV6-5 and TRBJ1-1; D unresolved. The CDR3 length is 15 residues. Germline values: CDR1 MNHEY, CDR2 SVGAGI. V lost 6 bases, J lost 0 bases, and 14 bases lay in between. This chain's CDR3 is CASRSGALMNTEAFF. CDR3 nucleotide sequence: TGTGCCAGCAGGTCGGGTGCGTTAATGAACACTGAAGCTTTCTTT.

V usage is TRBV6-5 and J usage is TRBJ2-5; weak D call: TRBD2 (6 bases). CDR1 and CDR2 from the germline V gene are MNHEY and SVGAGI. V dropped 5 bases and J dropped 6 bases, with 16 bases sitting between them. The CDR3 length is 14 residues. CDR3 amino acids: CASSPQGLLKTQYF. CDR3 bases: TGTGCCAGCAGTCCCCAGGGACTTTTAAAGACCCAGTACTTC.

This rearrangement joins TRBV5-4 to TRBJ1-1; no definite D call. Germline assignment: CDR1 SGHNT and CDR2 YYREEE (reference sequence). Trimming cost V 1 base and J 0 bases, with 4 bases left between them. The CDR3 has 13 residues. CDR3 amino acids: CASSLNLNTEAFF. The CDR3 DNA reads TGTGCCAGCAGCTTGAATCTGAACACTGAAGCTTTCTTT.

CDR3 residues: CASSSLGETQYF. The CDR3 DNA reads TGTGCCAGCAGCTCGTTAGGAGAGACCCAGTACTTC. The chain is built from TRBV6-6 and TRBJ2-5; no clear D. V was clipped by 6 bases and J by 4 bases, with 9 bases between them. This CDR3 has 12 amino acids. Germline CDR1 and CDR2: MNHNY and SVGAGI (reference sequence).

The DNA for the CDR3 is TGCGCCAGCAGCCTTAGCGGGAGAGACGTCACCGGGGAGCTGTTTTTT. Amino acid sequence: CASSLSGRDVTGELFF. The V call is TRBV5-1, the J call TRBJ2-2, with 9 bases fitting TRBD2. V dropped 4 bases and J dropped 4; count of bases not matched to a gene: 8. The CDR3 totals 16 residues. Germline V gives CDR1 SGHRS, CDR2 YFSETQ.

This clone was observed once. This chain connects TRBV19 to TRBJ2-5; D perhaps matches TRBD1 (6 bases). The V gene's germline CDR1 is LNHDA and CDR2 SQIVND (reference sequence). The germline V and J ends were trimmed by 5 bases and 5 bases, with 27 bases remaining between them. This CDR3 has 18 residues. The CDR3 nucleotides are TGTGCCAGTAGTTCGGAGACAATTTACCAGGGGCCGGGGGAGACCCAGTACTTC. Translating it yields CASSSETIYQGPGETQYF.

The gene calls are TRBV5-1 and TRBJ2-3, with D perhaps assigned TRBD1 or TRBD2 (5 bases each). In germline, CDR1 is SGHRS, CDR2 YFSETQ. Trimming stripped 2 bases from V and 8 bases from J, with 12 bases between. CDR3 length equals 13 residues. The CDR3 nucleotides read TGCGCCAGCAGCTTAATCGGGGCTCCTACGCAGTATTTT. It codes for CASSLIGAPTQYF.

The rearrangement uses TRBV4-2 and TRBJ2-2; 8 bases are a match to TRBD2. Germline CDR1 reads LGHNA; CDR2 reads YNFKEQ. The CDR3 covers 17 residues. J was trimmed by 0 bases and V by 0 bases; bases with no gene match: 3. CDR3 sequence: CASSQETSATNTGELFF. In nucleotides, the CDR3 is TGTGCCAGCAGCCAAGAGACTAGCGCCACGAACACCGGGGAGCTGTTTTTT.

This clone is categorized as medium-sized. V is TRBV6-1 and J is TRBJ2-3; D might be TRBD2 (5 bases). This CDR3 region has 17 residues. Germline CDR1 reads MNHNS; CDR2 reads SASEGT. With 2 bases removed from V and 0 bases from J, the gap between germline ends came to 15 bases. The DNA of the CDR3 is TGTGCCAGCAGTGAATCGATCGGCGGGTCTAGCACAGATACGCAGTATTTT. It specifies CASSESIGGSSTDTQYF.

The chain has TRBV6-5 and TRBJ2-3; 9 bases are a match to TRBD2. V was pared by 0 bases and J by 5 bases, with 6 bases of the junction left unmatched. Germline lookup yields CDR1 MNHEY and CDR2 SVGAGI. This CDR3 contains 16 residues. CDR3 in DNA: TGTGCCAGCAGTTACTCGGGGCGGGGGGGCCGAGATACGCAGTATTTT. Translated: CASSYSGRGGRDTQYF.

This chain links TRBV3-1 (or the pseudogene TRBV3-2) with TRBJ1-1; D possibly corresponds to TRBD1 (5 bases). This CDR3 contains 14 residues. Germline assignment: CDR1 LGHDT and CDR2 YNNKEL (reference sequence). V was trimmed by 0 bases and J by 4 bases, leaving 9 bases between them. This chain's CDR3 is CASSQEWGTTEAFF. CDR3 in DNA: TGTGCCAGCAGCCAAGAATGGGGGACCACTGAAGCTTTCTTT.

This sequence joins TRBV5-1 and TRBJ2-5; D call uncertain. The CDR3 has 13 residues. Trimming stripped 2 bases from V and 0 bases from J, with 5 bases between. CDR1 SGHRS and CDR2 YFSETQ come from the germline V gene. The CDR3 DNA is TGCGCCAGCAGCTTAAGATACCAAGAGACCCAGTACTTC. It encodes CASSLRYQETQYF.

The rearrangement joins TRBV2 to TRBJ1-5; D is unclear. The V end lost 6 bases, the J end lost 0 bases, and 6 bases lay between the germline ends. From germline, CDR1 is SNHLY and CDR2 FYNNEI. The CDR3 consists of 13 residues. CDR3 bases: TGTGCCAGCAGGTTTTATAGCAATCAGCCCCAGCATTTT. Its protein product is CASRFYSNQPQHF.

This sequence joins TRBV13 and TRBJ2-7; 7 bases map to TRBD2. This CDR3 region has 15 residues. Losses at the gene ends were 8 bases for V and 4 bases for J; bases not matched to a gene: 14. Germline-derived CDR1 and CDR2 are PRHDT and FYEKMQ (reference sequence). The CDR3 DNA is TGTGCCAGCGTCCGGCGGGCGGGAGCCGGGTACGAGCAGTACTTC. It specifies CASVRRAGAGYEQYF.

The chain uses TRBV7-2 and TRBJ2-3; TRBD2 matches at 8 bases. The germline gives CDR1 SGHTA, CDR2 FQGNSA. V gave up 3 bases and J gave up 7 bases; unmatched junction bases: 6. The CDR3 is 14 amino acids. This CDR3 reads CASSFGAGANTQYF. The CDR3 DNA is TGTGCCAGCAGCTTTGGAGCGGGGGCGAATACGCAGTATTTT.